A single T cell receptor beta chain is shown here with its context. The specificity of this receptor is unknown. Base qualities are not at hand, and no much larger clone is one base apart. V is shortened by 0 bases, J by 8 bases, and the region joining them spans 8 bases. The CDR1 and CDR2 encoded by the germline V gene are MGHRA and YSYEKL. The CDR3, cysteine through phenylalanine, is 13 amino acids long. Only the CDR3 part of the read is kept: 39 bases, read in frame from the first base. Patients with autoimmune disease history or receiving systemic immunosuppression were excluded from the trial. Peripheral blood for TCR sequencing was drawn from every dose cohort at baseline, at cycle 4 day 1 and at cycle 7 day 1. The samples were taken from a phase I, first-in-human, multicenter, open-label dose-escalation trial of ivuxolimab. Adults with locally advanced or metastatic melanoma, renal cell carcinoma, hepatocellular carcinoma or head and neck squamous cell carcinoma were enrolled in the trial. CD4+ and CD8+ T cells were sorted separately from peripheral blood before TCR sequencing.

The data were obtained in a study of OX40 agonist ivuxolimab in advanced cancers. Notes on the research overall: Ivuxolimab, which targeted the costimulatory receptor OX40 (CD134), was an agonistic, fully human IgG2 monoclonal antibody. Intravenous ivuxolimab was administered to patients every 2 weeks at six dose levels: 0.01, 0.1, 0.3, 1.5, 3 and 10 mg/kg. The paper reports the monotherapy dose-escalation portion (N of about 47 patients) of the phase I ivuxolimab trial. Partial responses were achieved by three dose-escalation patients, of whom one had hepatocellular carcinoma and two had cutaneous melanoma. In the dose-escalation cohort, 70% to 90% of patients were male, and the mean age was roughly 60 years with a range of roughly 20 to 80. Prior anti-PD-1, anti-PD-L1 or anti-CTLA-4 therapy was permitted, and approximately 41% of dose-escalation patients had received checkpoint inhibitors. Peripheral TCRbeta sequencing aimed to test whether ivuxolimab altered TCR sequence diversity and caused clonal T-cell expansion. Among the roughly 52 dose-escalation patients, roughly 20 had hepatocellular carcinoma, 15 or so melanoma, 9 renal cell carcinoma and 9 head and neck cancer.

The research as a whole found: At doses from 0.1 to 3.0 mg/kg, clonal expansion was seen in both CD4+ and CD8+ blood T cells between baseline and week 6. Low levels of normalized T-cell clonal expansion were also shown by some nonresponding patients. After ivuxolimab, more expanded clones were found on average in CD8+ T cells than in CD4+ T cells. The antigen specificity of the peripheral T cells that underwent clonal expansion was not determined. In partial responders in the 0.1-3.0 mg/kg groups, normalized peripheral clonal expansion was found to be among the lowest, especially among CD8+ T cells.

Genomic DNA was extracted from sorted cells for sequencing of the TCRbeta CDR3 region. The immunoSEQ Assay was used to sequence the TCRbeta CDR3 regions. TCRdb took this table from immuneACCESS and kept in-frame rearrangements with V and J called. Such tables lack part of the clones; where checked against another copy, unresolved V genes explain under half of the gap, and the rest is unexplained. The sample includes about 84,000 clones, with 94% observed a single time. Approximately 11% of the sample lies in the top ten. The clonotype was recovered from an adult with an advanced solid tumor such as melanoma, head and neck, liver or kidney cancer. The sequencing used CD4+ or CD8+ T cells sorted from blood, collected in a trial of the OX40 agonist ivuxolimab. The sequence is built from TRBV4-1 and TRBJ2-1; the D gene is unclear. CDR3 region: CASSQDRSDEQFF. In nucleotide form, the sequence is TGCGCCAGCAGCCAAGATAGGAGCGATGAGCAGTTCTTC.